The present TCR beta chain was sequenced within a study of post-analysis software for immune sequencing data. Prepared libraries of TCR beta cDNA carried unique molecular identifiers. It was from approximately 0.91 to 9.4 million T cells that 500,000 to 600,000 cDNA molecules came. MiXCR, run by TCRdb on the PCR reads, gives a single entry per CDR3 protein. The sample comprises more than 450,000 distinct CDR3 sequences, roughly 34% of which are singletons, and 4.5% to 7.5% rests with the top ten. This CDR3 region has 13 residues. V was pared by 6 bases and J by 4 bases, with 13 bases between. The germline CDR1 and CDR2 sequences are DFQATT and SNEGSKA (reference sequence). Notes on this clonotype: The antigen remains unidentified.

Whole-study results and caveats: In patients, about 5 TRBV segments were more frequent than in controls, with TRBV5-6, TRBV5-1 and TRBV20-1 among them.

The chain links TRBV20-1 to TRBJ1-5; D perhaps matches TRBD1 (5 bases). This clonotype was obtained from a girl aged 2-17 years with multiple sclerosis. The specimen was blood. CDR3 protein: CSAGDLLNQPQHF. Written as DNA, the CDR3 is TGCAGTGCCGGGGACTTACTTAATCAGCCCCAGCATTTT.